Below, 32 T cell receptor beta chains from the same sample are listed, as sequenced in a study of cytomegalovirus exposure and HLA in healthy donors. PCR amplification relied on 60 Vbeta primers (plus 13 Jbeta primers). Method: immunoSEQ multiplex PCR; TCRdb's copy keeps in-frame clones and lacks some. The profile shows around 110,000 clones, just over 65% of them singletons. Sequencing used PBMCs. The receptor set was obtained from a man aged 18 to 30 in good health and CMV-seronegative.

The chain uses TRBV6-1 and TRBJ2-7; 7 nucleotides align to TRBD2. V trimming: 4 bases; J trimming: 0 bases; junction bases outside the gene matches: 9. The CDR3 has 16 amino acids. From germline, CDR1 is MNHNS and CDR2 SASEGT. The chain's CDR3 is CASSGRSKRGSYEQYF. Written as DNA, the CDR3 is TGTGCCAGCAGTGGCCGTTCCAAGCGGGGCTCCTACGAGCAGTACTTC.

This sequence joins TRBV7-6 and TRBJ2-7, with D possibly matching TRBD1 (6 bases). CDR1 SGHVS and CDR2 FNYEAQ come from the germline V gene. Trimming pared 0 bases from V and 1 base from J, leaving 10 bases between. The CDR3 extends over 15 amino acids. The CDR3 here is CASSLARDKSYEQYF. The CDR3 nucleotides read TGTGCCAGCAGCTTAGCCCGGGACAAATCCTACGAGCAGTACTTC.

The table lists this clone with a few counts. In nucleotides, the CDR3 is TGTGCCAGCAGCGAACAGGGGGCTTACGGGGAGACCCAGTACTTC. It specifies CASSEQGAYGETQYF. The chain is built from TRBV7-6 and TRBJ2-5, with 9 bases matching TRBD1. The CDR3 sequence is 15 residues long. V was clipped by 5 bases and J by 5 bases; unmatched bases: 9. CDR1 and CDR2 from the germline V gene are SGHVS and FNYEAQ.

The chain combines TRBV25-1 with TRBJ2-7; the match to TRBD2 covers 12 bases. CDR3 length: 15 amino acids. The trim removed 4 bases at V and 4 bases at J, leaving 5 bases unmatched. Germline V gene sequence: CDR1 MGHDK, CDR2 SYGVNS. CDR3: CASSGRLAGVYEQYF. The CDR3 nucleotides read TGTGCCAGCAGTGGACGACTAGCGGGAGTTTACGAGCAGTACTTC.

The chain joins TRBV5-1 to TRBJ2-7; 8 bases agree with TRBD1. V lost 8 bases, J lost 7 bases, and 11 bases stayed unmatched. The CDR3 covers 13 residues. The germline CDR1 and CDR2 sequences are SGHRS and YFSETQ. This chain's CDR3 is CASRGQGHREQYF. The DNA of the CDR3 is TGCGCCAGTAGAGGACAGGGCCATCGGGAGCAGTACTTC.

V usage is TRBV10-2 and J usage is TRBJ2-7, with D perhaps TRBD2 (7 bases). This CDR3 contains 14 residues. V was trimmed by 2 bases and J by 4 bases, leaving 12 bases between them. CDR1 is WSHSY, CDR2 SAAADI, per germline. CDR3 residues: CASSEGGATYEQYF. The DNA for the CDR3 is TGCGCCAGCAGTGAGGGGGGGGCCACGTACGAGCAGTACTTC.

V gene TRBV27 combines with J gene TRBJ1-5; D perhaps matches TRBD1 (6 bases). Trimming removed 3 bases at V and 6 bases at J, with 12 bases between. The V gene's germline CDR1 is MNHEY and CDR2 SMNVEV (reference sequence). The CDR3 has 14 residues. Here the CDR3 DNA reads TGTGCCAGCAGTTTGAGGGGGTCGGGTCAGCCCCAGCATTTT. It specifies CASSLRGSGQPQHF.

The CDR3 loop is CASSEDRFFNEQFF. Here the CDR3 DNA reads TGTGCCAGCAGTGAAGACAGGTTTTTCAATGAGCAGTTCTTC. The chain employs TRBV6-1 and TRBJ2-1; a possible D gene is TRBD1 (5 bases). CDR3 length: 14 amino acids. The V end was cut by 1 base, the J end by 6 bases, with 10 bases between. The germline gives CDR1 MNHNS, CDR2 SASEGT.

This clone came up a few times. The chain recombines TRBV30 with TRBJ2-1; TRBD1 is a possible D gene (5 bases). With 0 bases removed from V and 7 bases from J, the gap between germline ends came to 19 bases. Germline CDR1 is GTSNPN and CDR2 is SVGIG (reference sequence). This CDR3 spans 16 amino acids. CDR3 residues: CAWSVPIGARANEQFF. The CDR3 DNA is TGTGCCTGGAGTGTACCAATAGGGGCTAGGGCGAATGAGCAGTTCTTC. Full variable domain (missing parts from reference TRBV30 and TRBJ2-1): SQTIHQWPATLVQPVGSPLSLECTVEGTSNPNLYWYRQAAGRGLQLLFYSVGIGQISSEVPQNLSASRPQDRQFILSSKKLLLSDSGFYLCAWSVPIGARANEQFFGPGTRLTVL.

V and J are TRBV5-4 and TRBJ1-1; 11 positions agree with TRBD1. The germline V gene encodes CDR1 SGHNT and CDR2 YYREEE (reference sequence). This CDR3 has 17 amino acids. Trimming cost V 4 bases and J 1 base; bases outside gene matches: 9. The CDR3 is CASSRVDRGLGNTEAFF. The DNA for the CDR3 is TGTGCCAGCAGCCGGGTGGACAGGGGGCTAGGGAACACTGAAGCTTTCTTT.

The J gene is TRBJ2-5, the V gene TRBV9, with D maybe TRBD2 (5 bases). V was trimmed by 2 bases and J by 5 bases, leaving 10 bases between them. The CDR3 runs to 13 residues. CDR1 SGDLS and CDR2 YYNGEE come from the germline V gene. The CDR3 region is CASSVGEVETQYF. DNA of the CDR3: TGTGCCAGCAGCGTGGGAGAGGTTGAGACCCAGTACTTC.

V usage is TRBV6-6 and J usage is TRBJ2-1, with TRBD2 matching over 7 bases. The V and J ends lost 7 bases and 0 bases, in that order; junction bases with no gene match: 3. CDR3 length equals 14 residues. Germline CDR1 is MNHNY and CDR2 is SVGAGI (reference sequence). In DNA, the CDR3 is TGTGCCAGCATGCGGGGGAGCTCCTACAATGAGCAGTTCTTC. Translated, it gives CASMRGSSYNEQFF.

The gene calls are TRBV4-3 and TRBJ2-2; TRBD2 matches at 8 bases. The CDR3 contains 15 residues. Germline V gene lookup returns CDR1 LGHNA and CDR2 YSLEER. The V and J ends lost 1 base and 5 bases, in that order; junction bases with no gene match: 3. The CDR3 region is CASSQAGGPTGELFF. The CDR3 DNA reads TGCGCCAGCAGCCAAGCGGGAGGGCCGACCGGGGAGCTGTTTTTT.

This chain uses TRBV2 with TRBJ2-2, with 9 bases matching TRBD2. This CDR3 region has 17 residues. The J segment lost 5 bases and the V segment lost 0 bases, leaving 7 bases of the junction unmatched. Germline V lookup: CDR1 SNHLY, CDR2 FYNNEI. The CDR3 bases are TGTGCCAGCAGTGAAGCGCTCGGGCTAGCGGGAACCGGGGAGCTGTTTTTT. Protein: CASSEALGLAGTGELFF.

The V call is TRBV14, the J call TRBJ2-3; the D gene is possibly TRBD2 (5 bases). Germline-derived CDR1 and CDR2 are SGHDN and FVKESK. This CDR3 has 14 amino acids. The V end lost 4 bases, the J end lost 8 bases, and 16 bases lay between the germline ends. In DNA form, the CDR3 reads TGTGCCAGCAGCCGAGATTTTGGACTGGGTACGCAGTATTTT. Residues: CASSRDFGLGTQYF.

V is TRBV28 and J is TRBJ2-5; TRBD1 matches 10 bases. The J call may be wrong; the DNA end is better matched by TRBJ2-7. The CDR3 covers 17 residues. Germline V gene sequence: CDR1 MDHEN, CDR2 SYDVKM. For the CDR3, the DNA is TGTGCCAGCAGCGACCCGAGGAAGGACAGGGGGACCTACGAGCAGTACTTC. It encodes CASSDPRKDRGTYEQYF.

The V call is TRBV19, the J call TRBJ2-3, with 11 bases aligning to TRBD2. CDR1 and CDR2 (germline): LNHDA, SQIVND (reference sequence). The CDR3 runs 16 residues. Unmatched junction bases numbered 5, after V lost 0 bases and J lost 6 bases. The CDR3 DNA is TGTGCCAGTAGTATAGAAGCTAGCGGGGGGCGGGATACGCAGTATTTT. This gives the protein CASSIEASGGRDTQYF.

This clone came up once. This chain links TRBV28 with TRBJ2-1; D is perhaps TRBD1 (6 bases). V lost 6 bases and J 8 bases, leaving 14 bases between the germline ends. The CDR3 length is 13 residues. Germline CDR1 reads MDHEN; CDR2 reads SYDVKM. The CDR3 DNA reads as TGTGCCAGCAGCAGGGCGTGGGGGCATGAGCAGTTCTTC. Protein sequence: CASSRAWGHEQFF.

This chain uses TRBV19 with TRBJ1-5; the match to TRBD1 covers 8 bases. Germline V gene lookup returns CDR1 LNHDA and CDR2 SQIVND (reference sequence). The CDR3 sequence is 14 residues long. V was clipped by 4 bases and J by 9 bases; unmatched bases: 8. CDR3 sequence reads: CASSTTGGGRPQHF. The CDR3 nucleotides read TGTGCCAGTAGTACCACAGGGGGTGGGCGGCCCCAGCATTTT. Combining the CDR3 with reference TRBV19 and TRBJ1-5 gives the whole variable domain DGGITQSPKYLFRKEGQNVTLSCEQNLNHDAMYWYRQDPGQGLRLIYYSQIVNDFQKGDIAEGYSVSREKKESFPLTVTSAQKNPTAFYLCASSTTGGGRPQHFGDGTRLSIL.

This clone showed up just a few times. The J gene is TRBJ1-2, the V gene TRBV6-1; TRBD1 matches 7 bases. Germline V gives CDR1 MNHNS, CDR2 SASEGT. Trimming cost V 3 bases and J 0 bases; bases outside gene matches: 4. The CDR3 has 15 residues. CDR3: CASSDWTGPNYGYTF. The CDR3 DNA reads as TGTGCCAGCAGTGACTGGACAGGTCCTAACTATGGCTACACCTTC.

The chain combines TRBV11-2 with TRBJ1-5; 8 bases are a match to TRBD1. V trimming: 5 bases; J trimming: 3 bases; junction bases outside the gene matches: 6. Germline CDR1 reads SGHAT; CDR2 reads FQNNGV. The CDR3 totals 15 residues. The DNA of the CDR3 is TGTGCCAGCAGCCGAACAGGGGGAGTCAATCAGCCCCAGCATTTT. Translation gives CASSRTGGVNQPQHF.

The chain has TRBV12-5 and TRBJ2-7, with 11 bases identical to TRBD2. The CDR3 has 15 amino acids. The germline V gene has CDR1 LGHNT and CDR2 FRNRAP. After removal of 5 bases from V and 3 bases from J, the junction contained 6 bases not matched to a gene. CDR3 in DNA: TGTGCTAGTGGTCCCGGGACTAGCGGTAACTACGAGCAGTACTTC. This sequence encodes CASGPGTSGNYEQYF.

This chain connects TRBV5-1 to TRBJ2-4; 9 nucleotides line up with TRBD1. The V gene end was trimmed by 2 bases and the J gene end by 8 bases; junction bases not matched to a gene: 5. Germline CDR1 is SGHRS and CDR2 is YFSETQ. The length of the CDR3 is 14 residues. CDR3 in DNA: TGCGCCAGCAGCTTCACAGGGGGCGCGGACATTCAGTACTTC. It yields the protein CASSFTGGADIQYF.

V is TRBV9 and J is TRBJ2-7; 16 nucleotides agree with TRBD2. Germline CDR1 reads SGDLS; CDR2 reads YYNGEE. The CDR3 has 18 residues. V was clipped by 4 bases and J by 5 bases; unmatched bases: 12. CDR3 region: CASSPTGTSGRAKDEQYF. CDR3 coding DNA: TGTGCCAGCAGCCCGACCGGGACTAGCGGGAGGGCCAAAGACGAGCAGTACTTC.

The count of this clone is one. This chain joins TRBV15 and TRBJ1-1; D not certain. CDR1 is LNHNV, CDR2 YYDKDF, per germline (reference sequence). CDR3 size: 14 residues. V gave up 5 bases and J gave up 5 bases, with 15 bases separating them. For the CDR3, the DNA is TGTGCCACCAGCCTATTTCCTTTAATTACTGAAGCTTTCTTT. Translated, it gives CATSLFPLITEAFF.

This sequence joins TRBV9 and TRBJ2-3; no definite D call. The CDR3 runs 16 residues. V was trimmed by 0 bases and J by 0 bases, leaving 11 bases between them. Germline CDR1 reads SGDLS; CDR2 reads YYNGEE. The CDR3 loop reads CASSVDALPSTDTQYF. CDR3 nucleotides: TGTGCCAGCAGCGTAGACGCCCTACCTAGCACAGATACGCAGTATTTT.

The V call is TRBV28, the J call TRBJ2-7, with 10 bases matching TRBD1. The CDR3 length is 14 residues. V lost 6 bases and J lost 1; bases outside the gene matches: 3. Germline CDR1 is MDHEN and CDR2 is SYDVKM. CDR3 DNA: TGTGCCAGCAGGACAGGGGGCCAGTCCTACGAGCAGTACTTC. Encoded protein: CASRTGGQSYEQYF.

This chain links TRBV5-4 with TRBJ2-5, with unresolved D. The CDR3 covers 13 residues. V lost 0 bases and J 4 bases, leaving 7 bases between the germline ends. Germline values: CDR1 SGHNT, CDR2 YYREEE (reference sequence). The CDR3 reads CASSLERRETQYF. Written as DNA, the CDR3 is TGTGCCAGCAGCTTGGAGAGGCGAGAGACCCAGTACTTC.

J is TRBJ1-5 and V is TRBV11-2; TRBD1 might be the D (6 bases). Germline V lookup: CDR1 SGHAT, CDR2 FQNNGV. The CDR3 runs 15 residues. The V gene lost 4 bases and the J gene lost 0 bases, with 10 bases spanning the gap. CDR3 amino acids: CASSYGQFSNQPQHF. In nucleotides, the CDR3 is TGTGCCAGCAGCTATGGACAGTTTAGCAATCAGCCCCAGCATTTT.

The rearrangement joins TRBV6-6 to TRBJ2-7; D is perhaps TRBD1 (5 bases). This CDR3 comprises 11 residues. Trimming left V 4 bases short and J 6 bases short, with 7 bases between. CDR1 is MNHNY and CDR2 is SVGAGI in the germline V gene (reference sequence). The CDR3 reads CASSSTAEQYF. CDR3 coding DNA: TGTGCCAGCAGTTCGACAGCCGAGCAGTACTTC.

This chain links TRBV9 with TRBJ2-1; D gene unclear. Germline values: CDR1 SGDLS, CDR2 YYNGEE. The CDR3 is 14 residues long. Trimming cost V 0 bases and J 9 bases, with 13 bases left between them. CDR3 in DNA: TGTGCCAGCAGCGTAGAAACGGAGCTTGGTGAGCAGTTCTTC. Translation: CASSVETELGEQFF.

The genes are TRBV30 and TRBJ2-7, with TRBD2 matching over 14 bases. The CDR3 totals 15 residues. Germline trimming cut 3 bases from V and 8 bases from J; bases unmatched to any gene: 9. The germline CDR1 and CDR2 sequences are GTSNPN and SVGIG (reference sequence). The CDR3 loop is CAWSPAGLAGDKQYF. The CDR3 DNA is TGTGCCTGGAGCCCAGCGGGACTAGCGGGAGATAAGCAGTACTTC.